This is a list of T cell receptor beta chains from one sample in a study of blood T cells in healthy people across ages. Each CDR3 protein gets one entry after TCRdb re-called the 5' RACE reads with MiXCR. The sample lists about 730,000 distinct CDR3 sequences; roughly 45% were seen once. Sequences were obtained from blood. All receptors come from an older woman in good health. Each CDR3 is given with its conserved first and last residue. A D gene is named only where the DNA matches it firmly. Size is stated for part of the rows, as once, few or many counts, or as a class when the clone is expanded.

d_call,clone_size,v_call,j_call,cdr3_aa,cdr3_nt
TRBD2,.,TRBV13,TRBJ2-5,CASSQLETSVFVNEQYF,TGTGCCAGCAGCCAGCTGGAGACTAGCGTGTTCGTCAATGAGCAGTACTTC
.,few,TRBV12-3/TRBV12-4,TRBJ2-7,CASTARQSREQYF,TGTGCCAGCACCGCAAGGCAATCACGGGAGCAGTACTTC
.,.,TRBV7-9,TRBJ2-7,CASNSRAGSFGEQYF,TGTGCCAGCAACTCCCGGGCAGGGAGTTTCGGGGAGCAGTACTTC
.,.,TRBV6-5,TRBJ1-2,CASGQQGNYGYTF,TGTGCCAGCGGGCAGCAGGGTAACTATGGCTACACCTTC
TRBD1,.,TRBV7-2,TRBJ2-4,CASSSWTGAKNIQYF,TGTGCCAGCAGCTCATGGACAGGGGCCAAAAACATTCAGTACTTC
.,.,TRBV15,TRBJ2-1,CATSRDLAVQFF,TGTGCCACCAGCAGAGATCTTGCGGTGCAGTTCTTC
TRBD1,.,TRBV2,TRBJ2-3,CASSELSGTVFTDTQYF,TGTGCCAGCAGTGAACTCTCGGGGACAGTATTCACAGATACGCAGTATTTT
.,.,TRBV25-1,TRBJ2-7,CASSATLGLNEQYF,TGTGCCAGCAGTGCCACACTAGGACTCAATGAGCAGTACTTC
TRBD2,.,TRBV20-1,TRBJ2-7,CSARGTGTSGYNEQYF,TGCAGTGCTAGAGGGACCGGGACTAGCGGTTACAATGAGCAGTACTTC
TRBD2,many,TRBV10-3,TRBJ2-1,CAISGTSGNNEQFF,TGTGCCATCAGTGGGACTAGCGGAAACAATGAGCAGTTCTTC
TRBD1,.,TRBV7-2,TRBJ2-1,CASRPEAQGEYNEQFF,TGTGCCAGCAGACCCGAAGCCCAGGGGGAGTACAATGAGCAGTTCTTC
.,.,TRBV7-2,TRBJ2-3,CASSFGASGTDTQYF,TGTGCCAGCAGCTTTGGGGCTAGCGGCACAGATACGCAGTATTTT
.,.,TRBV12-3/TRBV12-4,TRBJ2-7,CASSLDPRLGSYEQYF,TGTGCCAGCAGTTTAGACCCGCGGCTAGGCTCCTACGAGCAGTACTTC
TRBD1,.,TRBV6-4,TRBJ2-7,CASSDSTSWKTGVYEQYF,TGTGCCAGCAGTGACTCGACGTCGTGGAAAACAGGGGTTTACGAGCAGTACTTC
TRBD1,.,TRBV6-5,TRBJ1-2,CASIEYRGGNYGYTF,TGTGCCAGCATTGAATACAGGGGAGGGAACTATGGCTACACCTTC
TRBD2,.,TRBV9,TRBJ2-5,CASSVGGGRASLETQYF,TGTGCCAGCAGCGTAGGGGGCGGGAGGGCCAGTTTGGAGACCCAGTACTTC
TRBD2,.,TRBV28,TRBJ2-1,CASSLFSGSSYNEQFF,TGTGCCAGCAGTTTATTTAGCGGGAGCTCGTACAATGAGCAGTTCTTC
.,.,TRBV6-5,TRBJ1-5,CASSRVPYQPQHF,TGTGCCAGCAGCAGGGTGCCCTATCAGCCCCAGCATTTT
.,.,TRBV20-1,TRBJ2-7,CSATSAQVLSYEQYF,TGCAGTGCTACCTCAGCACAGGTCCTCTCCTACGAGCAGTACTTC
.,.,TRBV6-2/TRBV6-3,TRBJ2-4,CASSLVQKRNIQYF,TGTGCCAGCAGTTTGGTGCAAAAGCGAAACATTCAGTACTTC
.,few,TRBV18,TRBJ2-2,CASSIGTPNTGELFF,TGTGCCAGCTCCATCGGGACTCCTAACACCGGGGAGCTGTTTTTT
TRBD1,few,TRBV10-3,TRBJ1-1,CAIKQGASEAFF,TGTGCCATCAAACAGGGGGCTAGTGAAGCTTTCTTT
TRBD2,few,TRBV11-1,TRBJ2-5,CASSWRGGKFGETQYF,TGTGCCAGCAGCTGGCGCGGGGGGAAGTTCGGGGAGACCCAGTACTTC